Listed below are T cell receptor beta chains from one sample, sequenced in a study of T cells in Graves' hyperthyroidism and ophthalmopathy. One entry per CDR3 protein, called by TCRdb with MiXCR from the multiplex PCR reads. The top ten hold roughly a tenth of the sample, which has some 740,000 distinct CDR3 sequences, 14% seen once. The sequenced sample consisted of blood. Receptors were obtained from a woman under 30 with Graves' hyperthyroidism. CDR3s include the opening cysteine and the closing phenylalanine or tryptophan. D genes are given only for firm matches. The size entry is marked missing in some rows and otherwise reads once, few, many or a size class.

V: TRBV5-1
size: many
J: TRBJ2-7
D: .
DNA: TGCGCCAGCAGCCTAGACACAGCCTACGAGCAGTACTTC
CDR3: CASSLDTAYEQYF

V: TRBV30
size: many
J: TRBJ2-7
D: .
DNA: TGTGCCGGGCGCCTACCCATTGGGGGCGAGCAGTACTTC
CDR3: CAGRLPIGGEQYF

V: TRBV13
size: many
J: TRBJ1-2
D: .
DNA: TGTGCCAGTACGTCTGTCTCAGTGGATGGCTACACCTTC
CDR3: CASTSVSVDGYTF

V: TRBV7-2
size: many
J: TRBJ2-3
D: .
DNA: TGTGCCAGCAGGCCGGGCCCTACAGATACGCAGTATTTT
CDR3: CASRPGPTDTQYF

V: TRBV20-1
size: many
J: TRBJ2-1
D: TRBD2
DNA: TGCAGTGGAGGGAGGGCCAGCAATGAGCAGTTCTTC
CDR3: CSGGRASNEQFF

V: TRBV4-3
size: many
J: TRBJ1-1
D: .
DNA: TGCGCCAGCAGCCGGCGGACTACCACTGAAGCTTTCTTT
CDR3: CASSRRTTTEAFF

V: TRBV30
size: .
J: TRBJ2-7
D: TRBD2
DNA: TGTGCCTGGTCAACTAGCGGGGACTACGAGCAGTACTTC
CDR3: CAWSTSGDYEQYF

V: TRBV5-1
size: many
J: TRBJ2-1
D: TRBD2
DNA: TGCGCCAGCAGCTTGGCCGGGGGGGGGTTCAGCGCTTCCAATGAGCAGTTCTTC
CDR3: CASSLAGGGFSASNEQFF

V: TRBV11-2
size: many
J: TRBJ2-1
D: .
DNA: TGTGCCAGCAGCTTAGCAGGGGATGAGCAGTTCTTC
CDR3: CASSLAGDEQFF

V: TRBV28
size: many
J: TRBJ1-1
D: .
DNA: TGTGCCAGCAGTTTTTGGGGGAGGGGCACTGAAGCTTTCTTT
CDR3: CASSFWGRGTEAFF

V: TRBV6-1
size: .
J: TRBJ2-5
D: .
DNA: TGTGCCAGCAGTAAGAACCGGTTCCGGGAGACCCAGTACTTC
CDR3: CASSKNRFRETQYF

V: TRBV10-3
size: .
J: TRBJ2-7
D: TRBD1
DNA: TGTGCCATCAGTATGGACAGGGCGTCCTACGAGCAGTACTTC
CDR3: CAISMDRASYEQYF

V: TRBV18
size: .
J: TRBJ2-3
D: .
DNA: TGTGCCAGCTCACCTTTGCCCGCGGATACGCAGTATTTT
CDR3: CASSPLPADTQYF

V: TRBV5-5
size: many
J: TRBJ2-1
D: TRBD1
DNA: TGTGCCAGCAGCTGGGGGACAGGGGGATATGAGCAGTTCTTC
CDR3: CASSWGTGGYEQFF

V: TRBV30
size: many
J: TRBJ1-1
D: .
DNA: TGTGCCTGGATCGAACGGTTTTATATGAACACTGAAGCTTTCTTT
CDR3: CAWIERFYMNTEAFF

V: TRBV12-3/TRBV12-4
size: .
J: TRBJ1-2
D: .
DNA: TGTGCCAGCAGTTTAGGGCCCGTGAATGGCTACACCTTC
CDR3: CASSLGPVNGYTF

V: TRBV5-4
size: few
J: TRBJ2-5
D: TRBD2
DNA: TGTGCCAGCAGCTCCGACGGGGGGGGTGGGGAGACCCAGCACTTC
CDR3: CASSSDGGGGETQHF

V: TRBV2
size: many
J: TRBJ2-3
D: .
DNA: TGTGCCAGCAGTGAATATGCAGGGCCTAGCACAGATACGCAGTATTTT
CDR3: CASSEYAGPSTDTQYF

V: TRBV7-2
size: many
J: TRBJ2-3
D: .
DNA: TGTGCCAGCAGCTTGATCGACAGCACAGATACGCGGTATTTT
CDR3: CASSLIDSTDTRYF

V: TRBV6-5
size: .
J: TRBJ2-7
D: TRBD2
DNA: TGTGCCAGCAGTACTCCTAGACTAGCGGGATTGAGCAAGCAGTACTTC
CDR3: CASSTPRLAGLSKQYF

V: TRBV7-8
size: few
J: TRBJ2-1
D: TRBD2
DNA: TGTGCCAGCATCCCCGGTGACGGGAGGGCTGGGTGGAAGCAGTTCTTC
CDR3: CASIPGDGRAGWKQFF

V: TRBV3-1
size: few
J: TRBJ1-2
D: .
DNA: TGTGCCAGCAGCCAAGGTCCAGGGATGACCTCTAGCTATGGCTACACCTTC
CDR3: CASSQGPGMTSSYGYTF

V: TRBV30
size: few
J: TRBJ2-7
D: .
DNA: TGTGCCTGGGGGACGCAGGGGTTAAGGATCTACGAGCAGTACTTC
CDR3: CAWGTQGLRIYEQYF

V: TRBV11-2
size: .
J: TRBJ2-1
D: TRBD2
DNA: TGTGCCAGCAGCCCCGGAGGGGGACTAGGATACAATGAGCGGTTCTTC
CDR3: CASSPGGGLGYNERFF

V: TRBV3-1
size: many
J: TRBJ2-7
D: TRBD2
DNA: TGTGCCAGCAGCCAAGAAGGACTAGCGGGGGGGGAGCAGTACTTC
CDR3: CASSQEGLAGGEQYF

V: TRBV2
size: .
J: TRBJ1-2
D: TRBD1
DNA: TGTGCCAGCAGACCGGGGACAGGGCAACATGGCTACACCTTC
CDR3: CASRPGTGQHGYTF

V: TRBV7-2
size: many
J: TRBJ2-5
D: .
DNA: TGTGCCAGCAGCTTTAGGCATGGTTATCAAGAGACCCAGTACTTC
CDR3: CASSFRHGYQETQYF

V: TRBV30
size: many
J: TRBJ2-1
D: TRBD2
DNA: TGTGCCTGGACTAGCGGGAGAGGTGATGAGCAGTTCTTC
CDR3: CAWTSGRGDEQFF

V: TRBV9
size: .
J: TRBJ2-1
D: .
DNA: TGTGCCGGATCCCGGGGGACCTCCTACAATGAGCAGTTCTTC
CDR3: CAGSRGTSYNEQFF

V: TRBV10-3
size: .
J: TRBJ2-7
D: TRBD2
DNA: TGTGCCACCCGGGGGACTAGCGGAGAGCACGAGCAGTACTTC
CDR3: CATRGTSGEHEQYF

V: TRBV30
size: .
J: TRBJ2-7
D: .
DNA: TGTGCCTGGAGTTTTGTCAACTACGAGCAGTACTTC
CDR3: CAWSFVNYEQYF

V: TRBV3-1
size: .
J: TRBJ2-3
D: .
DNA: TGTGCCAGCAGCTCGCGGACCCCAAATACGCAGTATTTT
CDR3: CASSSRTPNTQYF

V: TRBV7-9
size: few
J: TRBJ2-3
D: .
DNA: TGTGCCAGCAGCTTAACAGACTCTAGCACAGATACGCAGTATTTT
CDR3: CASSLTDSSTDTQYF

V: TRBV19
size: .
J: TRBJ2-7
D: .
DNA: TGTGCCAGTAGTATGGAGGGATTAAACTACGAGCAGTACTTC
CDR3: CASSMEGLNYEQYF

V: TRBV2
size: many
J: TRBJ2-2
D: TRBD2
DNA: TGTGCCAGCAGTTTGACTAGCGGGAGGGTGCGGACCGGGGAGCTGTTTTTT
CDR3: CASSLTSGRVRTGELFF

V: TRBV19
size: .
J: TRBJ2-1
D: TRBD2
DNA: TGTGCCAGTAGTAGACTCCCGGGAGGGATAAATGAGCAGTTCTTC
CDR3: CASSRLPGGINEQFF

V: TRBV6-1
size: few
J: TRBJ1-2
D: TRBD1
DNA: TGTGCCAGCAGGGGGGGGGGACAGGGGTCTGGCTACACCTTC
CDR3: CASRGGGQGSGYTF

V: TRBV11-2
size: many
J: TRBJ2-7
D: .
DNA: TGTGCCAGCAGCAAAGGTGAGGTCGAGCAGTACTTC
CDR3: CASSKGEVEQYF

V: TRBV11-2
size: many
J: TRBJ2-3
D: TRBD2
DNA: TGTGCCAGCAGCGGCCCCTGGGAGGGTACGCAGTATTTT
CDR3: CASSGPWEGTQYF

V: TRBV9
size: .
J: TRBJ2-3
D: TRBD2
DNA: TGTGCCAGCAGCGTAGAAACTAGCGGGACCTATACGCAGTATTTT
CDR3: CASSVETSGTYTQYF

V: TRBV28
size: few
J: TRBJ1-2
D: .
DNA: TGTGCCAGCAGTTTATCAGGGGCCTCCCGTGGCTACACCTTC
CDR3: CASSLSGASRGYTF

V: TRBV7-3
size: many
J: TRBJ1-1
D: .
DNA: TGTGCCAGCAGCTCCGGTGGGTACACTGAAGCTTTCTTT
CDR3: CASSSGGYTEAFF

V: TRBV19
size: .
J: TRBJ2-1
D: TRBD2
DNA: TGTGCCAGTAGTAGGGGGACTAGCGGGAGGAATGAGCAGTTCTTC
CDR3: CASSRGTSGRNEQFF

V: TRBV20-1
size: many
J: TRBJ2-1
D: TRBD2
DNA: TGCAGTGCTGAGAATAGCGGGAGCCACAATGAGCAGTTCTTC
CDR3: CSAENSGSHNEQFF

V: TRBV27
size: few
J: TRBJ2-1
D: .
DNA: TGTGCCAGCAGTGACGCAACCGGGATCCAATTCTACAATGAGCAGTTCTTC
CDR3: CASSDATGIQFYNEQFF

V: TRBV24-1
size: .
J: TRBJ2-1
D: TRBD2
DNA: TGTGCCACCAGTGTTGCTAGCGGGAATGAGCAGTTCTTC
CDR3: CATSVASGNEQFF

V: TRBV28
size: many
J: TRBJ2-3
D: TRBD2
DNA: TGTGCCAGCAGCTGGACTAGCGGTTCGCGCACAGATACGCAGTATTTT
CDR3: CASSWTSGSRTDTQYF

V: TRBV28
size: .
J: TRBJ1-5
D: .
DNA: TGTGCCAGCAGTTTATTCCACCTCGGACATAGCAATCAGCCCCAGCATTTT
CDR3: CASSLFHLGHSNQPQHF